This T cell receptor (beta chain) was recorded in a study of vaccination and CD4 T cells after COVID-19. At the level of the study: The post-COVID samples were taken a median about three months after diagnosis, anywhere from 35 to 161. Stimulation of the cells used overlapping spike peptide pools from SARS-CoV-2 and from the common cold coronaviruses HCoV-NL63, HCoV-OC43 and HCoV-229E.

V dropped 1 base and J dropped 7; count of bases not matched to a gene: 3. This CDR3 contains 14 residues. Germline values: CDR1 SGHRS, CDR2 YFSETQ. Treatment in this sample: approximately 11-day PBMC culture with coronavirus spike peptide pools or control peptides (ViraFEST assay). The Oncomine TCR Beta short-read assay sequenced DNA from cultured CD4+ T cells. TCRdb re-called the PCR reads through MiXCR, storing one row per CDR3 protein. This repertoire shows 20,000 to 30,000 distinct CDR3 sequences, 64% found once; its top ten account for less than 6%. Turning to this clonotype: The antigen is unknown.

The TCR originated in a human donor who had recovered from COVID-19. V usage is TRBV5-1 and J usage is TRBJ1-5; 9 bases map to TRBD1. The sample comprised CD4+ T cells from blood, cultured in vitro. In nucleotides, the CDR3 is TGCGCCAGCAGCTTGAGGACAGGGGAACAGCCCCAGCATTTT. Its protein is CASSLRTGEQPQHF.